These 5 T cell receptor beta chains were sequenced from one sample in a study of shared clonotypes between healthy human individuals. This table comes from immunoSEQ multiplex PCR, and its TCRdb copy is limited to in-frame clones, with some not included. The sample holds over a million clones, about 75% seen once. The sequenced material came from memory CD4+ T cells sorted from blood. The subset was: CD45RA-negative fraction. These receptors all stem from a man between 18 and 29 years old in good health.

The gene calls are TRBV19 and TRBJ2-1; D is unclear. V lost 1 base and J 3 bases, leaving 10 bases between the germline ends. CDR3 length equals 15 residues. Germline-derived CDR1 and CDR2 are LNHDA and SQIVND (reference sequence). The CDR3 here is CASSIADDRYNEQFF. In DNA, the CDR3 is TGTGCCAGTAGTATAGCAGACGACCGCTACAATGAGCAGTTCTTC.

This chain joins TRBV30 and TRBJ1-3; D gene ambiguous. The CDR3 loop spans 12 amino acids. CDR1 and CDR2 (germline): GTSNPN, SVGIG (reference sequence). The ends were cut back, 4 bases at V and 6 bases at J, with 10 bases in the middle. The CDR3 region is CAWIKGPNTIYF. The CDR3 DNA follows: TGTGCCTGGATAAAGGGTCCAAACACCATATATTTT.

The chain is built from TRBV10-3 and TRBJ1-1; D may be TRBD1 (6 bases). The CDR3 consists of 14 residues. V lost 8 bases and J lost 4, with 17 bases in between. The germline CDR1 and CDR2 sequences are ENHRY and SYGVKD. The CDR3 DNA reads as TGTGCCATCGAGGGGACACCCGGGGGCACTGAAGCTTTCTTT. It is translated as CAIEGTPGGTEAFF.

The rearrangement links TRBV7-9 to TRBJ2-3, with D perhaps matching TRBD1 or TRBD2 (5 bases each). There are 18 residues in the CDR3. V lost 0 bases to trimming and J lost 4 bases, with 20 bases between them. Germline V gene sequence: CDR1 SEHNR, CDR2 FQNEAQ (reference sequence). CDR3 nucleotide sequence: TGTGCCAGCAGCTTAGCCCCCTTTCAGGGACGAGGGTCAGATACGCAGTATTTT. Translation: CASSLAPFQGRGSDTQYF.

The J gene is TRBJ1-2, the V gene TRBV27; D not resolved. This CDR3 is built from 14 residues. Germline V gene data show CDR1 as MNHEY and CDR2 as SMNVEV (reference sequence). V was shortened by 3 bases and J by 3 bases, with 11 bases between the two germline ends. Here the CDR3 reads CASSLKPRDYGYTF. As DNA, the CDR3 is TGTGCCAGCAGTTTGAAGCCCCGGGACTATGGCTACACCTTC.